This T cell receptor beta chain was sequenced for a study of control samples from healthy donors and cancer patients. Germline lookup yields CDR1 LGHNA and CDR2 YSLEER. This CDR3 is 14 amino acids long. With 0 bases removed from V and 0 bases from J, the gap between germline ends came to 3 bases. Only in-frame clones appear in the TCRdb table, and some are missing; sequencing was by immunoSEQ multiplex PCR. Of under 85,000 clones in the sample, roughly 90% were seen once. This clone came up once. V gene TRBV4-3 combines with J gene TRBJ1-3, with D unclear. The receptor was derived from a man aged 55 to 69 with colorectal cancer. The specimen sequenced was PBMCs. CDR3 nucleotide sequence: TGCGCCAGCAGCCAAGAGAACTCTGGAAACACCATATATTTT. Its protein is CASSQENSGNTIYF.